One and the same sample provided the 5 T cell receptor beta chains below, sequenced in a study of blood T cells in healthy people across ages. A J-beta primer mix and a sample-barcoded 5' primer were used in a second PCR of roughly 7 to 12 cycles. TCRdb reanalysed the 5' RACE reads using MiXCR and keeps one entry per CDR3 protein. The sample includes 450,000 to 650,000 distinct CDR3 sequences, 24% of them seen just once. Another study also made use of these data, one on T cells of mothers and their children.

The specimen was blood. These receptors were obtained from a boy between 10 and 17 years old in good health.

The sample holds a few counts of this clonotype. The chain links TRBV28 to TRBJ1-2; 7 bases line up with TRBD1. Germline assignment: CDR1 MDHEN and CDR2 SYDVKM. CDR3 length: 15 residues. The junction had 14 bases not matched to a gene; V was cut back by 6 bases and J by 7 bases. The CDR3 loop reads CASRRNDRELSGYTF. CDR3 bases: TGTGCCAGCAGACGCAACGACAGGGAATTATCTGGCTACACCTTC.

A few counts support this clonotype. This chain uses TRBV29-1 with TRBJ2-7; TRBD1 matches at 7 bases. The trim removed 0 bases at V and 5 bases at J, leaving 7 bases unmatched. This CDR3 comprises 14 residues. Per the germline V gene, CDR1 is SQVTM and CDR2 is ANQGSEA. The CDR3 sequence: CSVEEGRQGDEQYF. CDR3 coding DNA: TGCAGCGTTGAAGAAGGACGACAGGGCGACGAGCAGTACTTC.

A note on this clonotype: At one of its ends the junction is not consistent with the germline gene, which may arise from a read error. The chain links TRBV6-4 to TRBJ1-2, with no clear D. The CDR3 runs 17 residues. From germline, CDR1 is MRHNA and CDR2 SNTAGT. Written as DNA, the CDR3 is TGTACCAGCAGTGAAGAGGTCCTAGGGTCCGGGTGGCATGGCTACACCTTC. Amino acid sequence: CTSSEEVLGSGWHGYTF.

This clonotype came up a few times. The chain joins TRBV6-5 to TRBJ2-1, with D hard to call. Germline CDR1 and CDR2: MNHEY and SVGAGI. The V end lost 6 bases, the J end lost 3 bases, and 9 bases lay between the germline ends. CDR3 size: 13 residues. The CDR3, as DNA: TGTGCCAGCAGCCCTAAAGTCTACAATGAGCAGTTCTTC. It encodes CASSPKVYNEQFF.

V usage is TRBV7-9 and J usage is TRBJ2-5; D possibly corresponds to TRBD1 (6 bases). Matching the DNA end better, TRBJ2-7 makes the J call doubtful. CDR3 length: 13 amino acids. The germline V gene encodes CDR1 SEHNR and CDR2 FQNEAQ (reference sequence). CDR3 sequence (DNA): TGTGCCAGCAGAGTACAGGGTGACTACGAGCAGTACTTC. Amino acids: CASRVQGDYEQYF.